This TCR beta chain appears in the sequencing data of a study of cytomegalovirus exposure and HLA in healthy donors. Looked up from germline, CDR1 is MDHEN and CDR2 is SYDVKM. This CDR3 region has 12 residues. Trimming pared 3 bases from V and 7 bases from J, leaving 4 bases between. Worth noting for this clone: Its specificity is unknown.

General study results and limits: A few of the chains that were CMV-associated were confirmed in vitro to be specific for CMV antigens. Per a prior analysis, the majority of TCR beta V segments were productive roughly 90% or roughly 30% of the time.

With 60 Vbeta and 13 Jbeta primers, the PCR was carried out. Some clones are missing from TCRdb's copy, which holds only in-frame ones; the method was immunoSEQ multiplex PCR. The sample contains under 150,000 clones, 60% to 85% of which appear only once. The specimen was PBMCs. The V and J genes are TRBV28 and TRBJ1-6; D unresolved. This TCR was recovered from a woman aged 18 to 35 in good health and CMV-seronegative. This chain's CDR3 is CASSFSNSPLHF. CDR3 bases: TGTGCCAGCAGTTTTTCAAATTCACCCCTCCACTTT.